Listed here are 3 T cell receptor beta chains from one sample, sequenced in a study of cytomegalovirus exposure and HLA in healthy donors. The protocol was immunoSEQ multiplex PCR, while the TCRdb copy is restricted to in-frame clones and leaves out a portion. The sample lists around 350,000 clones, about nine tenths seen once, with 0.83% in the top ten. Sample: PBMCs. These receptors came from a young woman in good health and CMV-seronegative.

The rearrangement joins TRBV4-1 to TRBJ1-2; maybe TRBD1 (6 bases). V dropped 4 bases and J dropped 0 bases, with 18 bases sitting between them. This CDR3 contains 17 residues. Germline V lookup: CDR1 MGHRA, CDR2 YSYEKL. CDR3 sequence: CASSRVAGGGPNYGYTF. In DNA form, the CDR3 reads TGCGCCAGCAGCCGCGTAGCCGGGGGGGGCCCTAACTATGGCTACACCTTC.

The CDR3 sequence: CASSVDPGGGANVLTF. CDR3 in DNA: TGTGCCAGCAGCGTAGACCCAGGTGGCGGGGCCAACGTCCTGACTTTC. J is TRBJ2-6 and V is TRBV9; D unresolved. CDR3 length: 16 amino acids. V lost 0 bases to trimming and J lost 4 bases, with 11 bases between them. The germline V gene encodes CDR1 SGDLS and CDR2 YYNGEE.

This sequence joins TRBV30 and TRBJ2-3; tentative D call: TRBD2 (7 bases). V dropped 5 bases and J dropped 4 bases, with 28 bases sitting between them. The CDR3 extends over 18 amino acids. Germline CDR1 GTSNPN, CDR2 SVGIG (reference sequence). In nucleotides, the CDR3 is TGTGCCTGGGCTGGCCTGGACCCTCTGAGGGGGGGGGCAGATACGCAGTATTTT. Its protein is CAWAGLDPLRGGADTQYF.